The next 9 T cell receptor beta chains were all read from a single sample in a study of CD8 T cells in Susac syndrome. Random hexamers were used to reverse transcribe 0.5 to 1 ug of RNA. Each CDR3 protein is one row after TCRdb ran MiXCR on the immunoSEQ multiplex PCR reads. The sample contains 200,000 or so distinct CDR3 sequences, approximately 95% of which appear only once. Sequenced input: CD8+ T cells from PBMCs. The receptors were sampled from a human donor with Susac syndrome.

The chain combines TRBV12-3 or TRBV12-4 with TRBJ1-1; tentatively, D is TRBD1 (5 bases). The V end lost 10 bases, the J end lost 4 bases, and 10 bases lay between the germline ends. The CDR3 is made up of 11 amino acids. The CDR3 region is CATRQRTEAFF. The CDR3 region has the DNA TGTGCCACCAGACAGCGCACTGAAGCTTTCTTT.

This chain links TRBV25-1 with TRBJ1-1, with no clear D. Germline CDR1 and CDR2: MGHDK and SYGVNS. The V end lost 5 bases, the J end lost 8 bases, and 9 bases lay between the germline ends. This CDR3 has 11 residues. The CDR3 DNA sequence: TGTGCCAGCAGTACGTGGGCCGAAGCTTTCTTT. This translates into CASSTWAEAFF.

The V call is TRBV25-1, the J call TRBJ2-5, with D possibly TRBD1 on 6 matching bases. CDR1 MGHDK and CDR2 SYGVNS come from the germline V gene. The CDR3 has 13 residues. With 8 bases removed from V and 4 bases from J, the gap between germline ends came to 14 bases. In DNA form, the CDR3 reads TGTGCCAGCGATACAGGGAATCGAGAGACCCAGTACTTC. Its translation: CASDTGNRETQYF.

The chain is built from TRBV12-3 or TRBV12-4 and TRBJ2-5, with 11 bases aligning to TRBD2. Trimming at V came to 5 bases and at J to 5 bases, leaving 7 bases not matched to a gene. The CDR3 contains 15 residues. The CDR3 is CASSHSGRAEETQYF. CDR3 nucleotide sequence: TGTGCCAGCAGTCATAGCGGGAGGGCCGAGGAGACCCAGTACTTC.

The chain carries TRBV4-1 and TRBJ1-1; D is possibly TRBD1 (6 bases). The V gene lost 0 bases and the J gene lost 7 bases, with 12 bases spanning the gap. Germline V CDR1 and CDR2: MGHRA, YSYEKL. The CDR3 sequence is 14 residues long. CDR3 protein: CASSQDNRVFEAFF. CDR3 nucleotide sequence: TGCGCCAGCAGCCAAGACAACAGGGTCTTTGAAGCTTTCTTT.

The V gene is TRBV27, the J gene TRBJ1-2; D gene ambiguous. Germline V gene data show CDR1 as MNHEY and CDR2 as SMNVEV (reference sequence). Deletions cut 4 bases from V and 3 bases from J, with 12 bases between. The CDR3 consists of 14 residues. CDR3 nucleotides: TGTGCCAGCAGTTCCATCGGCGGAGACTATGGCTACACCTTC. It encodes CASSSIGGDYGYTF.

The V call is TRBV20-1, the J call TRBJ1-1; tentatively, D is TRBD1 (5 bases). Germline assignment: CDR1 DFQATT and CDR2 SNEGSKA (reference sequence). V was clipped by 3 bases and J by 0 bases, with 11 bases between them. The CDR3 runs 14 residues. CDR3 protein: CSASIGGVNTEAFF. CDR3 sequence (DNA): TGCAGTGCTAGTATTGGGGGGGTGAACACTGAAGCTTTCTTT.

The chain uses TRBV7-2 and TRBJ1-2; tentative D call: TRBD1 (6 bases). CDR3 length equals 15 residues. Between the trimmed V and J ends, which lost 2 bases and 7 bases, there was a span of 17 bases. Looked up from germline, CDR1 is SGHTA and CDR2 is FQGNSA. CDR3 region: CASSLRGGGGVGYTF. Written as DNA, the CDR3 is TGTGCCAGCAGCTTACGTGGAGGAGGGGGAGTTGGCTACACCTTC.

The table lists this clonotype with a count of one. J is TRBJ2-1 and V is TRBV29-1; the match to TRBD1 covers 8 bases. V gave up 3 bases and J gave up 6 bases; unmatched junction bases: 4. In germline, CDR1 is SQVTM, CDR2 ANQGSEA. CDR3 length: 13 residues. CDR3 in amino acids: CSVDGTGVNEQFF. CDR3 sequence (DNA): TGCAGCGTTGATGGGACAGGTGTCAATGAGCAGTTCTTC.